The rows below give T cell receptor beta chains drawn from one sample of a study of patients and donors after allogeneic stem cell transplantation. TCRdb called the RT-PCR reads again in MiXCR, with one record for every CDR3 protein. The sample has roughly 4,200 distinct CDR3 sequences, approximately 24% seen once. Material for sequencing was blood, either unsorted or a sorted T cell fraction (not recorded which). Source of these receptors: a human donor who was either an allogeneic HSCT recipient or a stem cell or donor lymphocyte infusion donor (not recorded which). It is not recorded whose cells these are; they may come from a transplant donor. Each CDR3 is given with its conserved first and last residue. Each record gives: V gene, D gene, J gene, clone size, CDR3 DNA, CDR3 protein. A D gene is named only where the DNA matches it firmly. Clone sizes are given selectively: once, few, many, or a class where the clone is expanded.

V gene: TRBV11-1
D gene: .
J gene: TRBJ2-1
clone size: .
CDR3 DNA: TGTGCCAGCGGTAGGGAAATGGACTACAGTGAGCAGTTCTTC
CDR3 protein: CASGREMDYSEQFF

V gene: TRBV10-1
D gene: .
J gene: TRBJ1-1
clone size: .
CDR3 DNA: TGCGCCAGCAGCAGATATGGGACTGAAGCTTTCTTT
CDR3 protein: CASSRYGTEAFF

V gene: TRBV5-6
D gene: .
J gene: TRBJ1-1
clone size: few
CDR3 DNA: TGTGCCAGCAGCCAGGAAAACACTGAAGCTTTCTTT
CDR3 protein: CASSQENTEAFF

V gene: TRBV7-7
D gene: .
J gene: TRBJ2-3
clone size: .
CDR3 DNA: TGTGCCAGCAGCTTAGCCAGGGCAGATACGCAGTATTTT
CDR3 protein: CASSLARADTQYF

V gene: TRBV29-1
D gene: TRBD1
J gene: TRBJ2-2
clone size: few
CDR3 DNA: TGCAGCGTAGACAGGGACACCGGGGATCTGTTTTTT
CDR3 protein: CSVDRDTGDLFF

V gene: TRBV20-1
D gene: TRBD1
J gene: TRBJ2-7
clone size: .
CDR3 DNA: TGCAGTGCTAGAGATCTTAGACAGGGCTCTCGCGAGCAGTACTTC
CDR3 protein: CSARDLRQGSREQYF

V gene: TRBV7-6
D gene: .
J gene: TRBJ2-3
clone size: .
CDR3 DNA: TGTGCCAGCACCGGACAGTCTAGCACAGATACGCAGTATTTT
CDR3 protein: CASTGQSSTDTQYF

V gene: TRBV5-4
D gene: TRBD2
J gene: TRBJ2-3
clone size: .
CDR3 DNA: TGTGCCAGCAGCCCGTGGACTAGCGGGGGGTCAGATACGCAGTATTTT
CDR3 protein: CASSPWTSGGSDTQYF

V gene: TRBV11-2
D gene: .
J gene: TRBJ2-1
clone size: .
CDR3 DNA: TGTGCCAGCAGCCCTAGTCTGACATTCGACAATGAGCAGTTCTTC
CDR3 protein: CASSPSLTFDNEQFF

V gene: TRBV7-8
D gene: .
J gene: TRBJ2-1
clone size: .
CDR3 DNA: TGTGCCAGCAGCTTAGCGCAGAATGAGCAGTTCTTC
CDR3 protein: CASSLAQNEQFF

V gene: TRBV7-9
D gene: .
J gene: TRBJ2-5
clone size: .
CDR3 DNA: TGTGCCAGCAGCTATATCGTGGAGACCCAGTACTTC
CDR3 protein: CASSYIVETQYF

V gene: TRBV6-2/TRBV6-3
D gene: .
J gene: TRBJ2-1
clone size: .
CDR3 DNA: TGTGCCAGCAGTAGGGCGGGTCCCAATGAGCAGTTCTTC
CDR3 protein: CASSRAGPNEQFF

V gene: TRBV11-2
D gene: .
J gene: TRBJ2-1
clone size: .
CDR3 DNA: TGTGCCAGCAGCCTTGAGGGGGTCCGCGATGAGCAGTTCTTC
CDR3 protein: CASSLEGVRDEQFF

V gene: TRBV20-1
D gene: .
J gene: TRBJ1-5
clone size: few
CDR3 DNA: TGCAGTGCTCTTCCGGGAACACCCCGGAGCAATCAGCCCCAGCATTTT
CDR3 protein: CSALPGTPRSNQPQHF

V gene: TRBV10-2
D gene: TRBD2
J gene: TRBJ2-5
clone size: .
CDR3 DNA: TGCGCCAGCAGCATTCTAGCGGGAGGGGACCAGTACTTC
CDR3 protein: CASSILAGGDQYF

V gene: TRBV7-2
D gene: TRBD1
J gene: TRBJ1-1
clone size: few
CDR3 DNA: TGTGCCAGCAGCTCCCAGACAGGGACGAGCGCTGAAGCTTTCTTT
CDR3 protein: CASSSQTGTSAEAFF

V gene: TRBV11-1
D gene: .
J gene: TRBJ2-3
clone size: .
CDR3 DNA: TGTGCCAGCAGCGAGAGGGGAACAGATACGCAGTATTTT
CDR3 protein: CASSERGTDTQYF

V gene: TRBV7-2
D gene: TRBD2
J gene: TRBJ2-3
clone size: .
CDR3 DNA: TGTGCCAGCGTTAACGGGAGGGCCACAGATACGCAGTATTTT
CDR3 protein: CASVNGRATDTQYF

V gene: TRBV15
D gene: .
J gene: TRBJ2-1
clone size: large
CDR3 DNA: TGTGCCACCAGCAGAGATCGAGCAGGCGAGCAGTTCTTC
CDR3 protein: CATSRDRAGEQFF

V gene: TRBV19
D gene: .
J gene: TRBJ2-3
clone size: few
CDR3 DNA: TGTGCCAGTAGTCAAGGAGCGGCAGATACGCAGTATTTT
CDR3 protein: CASSQGAADTQYF

V gene: TRBV11-2
D gene: .
J gene: TRBJ2-2
clone size: .
CDR3 DNA: TGTGCCAGCAGCACCGGGATTAACGGGGAGCTGTTTTTT
CDR3 protein: CASSTGINGELFF

V gene: TRBV5-6
D gene: TRBD1
J gene: TRBJ2-5
clone size: .
CDR3 DNA: TGTGCCAGCAGCTTGGCGGGGAAGGGGGCTGTACGGGAGACCCAGTACTTC
CDR3 protein: CASSLAGKGAVRETQYF

V gene: TRBV27
D gene: .
J gene: TRBJ2-1
clone size: medium-sized
CDR3 DNA: TGTGCCAGCTGCGCAGGGGTGCCCTACAATGAGCAGTTCTTC
CDR3 protein: CASCAGVPYNEQFF

V gene: TRBV19
D gene: TRBD1
J gene: TRBJ2-4
clone size: .
CDR3 DNA: TGTGCCAGTAGCACCCATACCGTCGGGACAGTTTTAGCCAAAAACATTCAGTACTTC
CDR3 protein: CASSTHTVGTVLAKNIQYF

V gene: TRBV10-3
D gene: .
J gene: TRBJ2-5
clone size: medium-sized
CDR3 DNA: TGTGCCATCCGACGGGGAGGAGGGGAGCAAGAGACCCAGTACTTC
CDR3 protein: CAIRRGGGEQETQYF

V gene: TRBV7-2
D gene: .
J gene: TRBJ2-3
clone size: .
CDR3 DNA: TGTGCCAGCAGCCGACAGGTCAGAGATACGCAGTATTTT
CDR3 protein: CASSRQVRDTQYF

V gene: TRBV11-2
D gene: .
J gene: TRBJ2-3
clone size: .
CDR3 DNA: TGTGCCAGCAGCTTAGTGGCCGGAGCGGATACGCAGTATTTT
CDR3 protein: CASSLVAGADTQYF

V gene: TRBV20-1
D gene: TRBD2
J gene: TRBJ2-3
clone size: medium-sized
CDR3 DNA: TGCAGTGCTAGAAGGGTAGCGGGGGAGTTCACAGATACGCAGTATTTT
CDR3 protein: CSARRVAGEFTDTQYF

V gene: TRBV10-3
D gene: TRBD1
J gene: TRBJ1-2
clone size: medium-sized
CDR3 DNA: TGTGCCATCAGTGAGGCCCTGGGACAGGGGGGCTATGGCTACACCTTC
CDR3 protein: CAISEALGQGGYGYTF

V gene: TRBV5-4
D gene: .
J gene: TRBJ1-5
clone size: .
CDR3 DNA: TGTGCCAGCAGCTTGATGGGACAGCCCCAGCATTTT
CDR3 protein: CASSLMGQPQHF

V gene: TRBV6-5
D gene: .
J gene: TRBJ2-4
clone size: .
CDR3 DNA: TGTGCCAGCAGTTTTAGATCCCCCCCAGGGGACGAGGACATTCAGTACTTC
CDR3 protein: CASSFRSPPGDEDIQYF

V gene: TRBV4-1
D gene: .
J gene: TRBJ2-1
clone size: once
CDR3 DNA: TGCGCCAGCAGCCAAGAAGCCCCCCGACTGGGGAGCTCCTACAATGAGCAGTTCTTC
CDR3 protein: CASSQEAPRLGSSYNEQFF

V gene: TRBV2
D gene: .
J gene: TRBJ1-3
clone size: .
CDR3 DNA: TGTGCCAGCAGTGCAGGAGGGATCGCTGGAAACACCATATATTTT
CDR3 protein: CASSAGGIAGNTIYF

V gene: TRBV11-1
D gene: .
J gene: TRBJ2-1
clone size: .
CDR3 DNA: TGTGCCAGCAGCTTAGGAATAGACCCCTCCTACAATGAGCAGTTCTTC
CDR3 protein: CASSLGIDPSYNEQFF

V gene: TRBV11-1
D gene: TRBD1
J gene: TRBJ2-1
clone size: .
CDR3 DNA: TGTGCCAGCAGCTTAGAAGGTCCGAGACAGGGGATCTATGAGCAGTTCTTC
CDR3 protein: CASSLEGPRQGIYEQFF

V gene: TRBV3-1
D gene: TRBD1
J gene: TRBJ2-5
clone size: once
CDR3 DNA: TGTGCCAGCAGCCCATGGACAGGGGGCTACGGGGAGACCCAGTACTTC
CDR3 protein: CASSPWTGGYGETQYF

V gene: TRBV2
D gene: .
J gene: TRBJ2-1
clone size: .
CDR3 DNA: TGTGCCAGCAGACAGGGTCGAACCAGTGAGCAGTTCTTC
CDR3 protein: CASRQGRTSEQFF

V gene: TRBV24-1
D gene: .
J gene: TRBJ1-5
clone size: medium-sized
CDR3 DNA: TGTGCCACCAGTGATACTGATAGCAATCAGCCCCAGCATTTT
CDR3 protein: CATSDTDSNQPQHF

V gene: TRBV19
D gene: .
J gene: TRBJ1-2
clone size: .
CDR3 DNA: TGTGCCAGTAGTGCCACTCAGGGCCGCTATGGCTACACCTTC
CDR3 protein: CASSATQGRYGYTF

V gene: TRBV11-3
D gene: TRBD1
J gene: TRBJ1-1
clone size: .
CDR3 DNA: TGTGCCAGCAGCTCCCCGGACAGGGTAGCTTTCTTT
CDR3 protein: CASSSPDRVAFF

V gene: TRBV29-1
D gene: .
J gene: TRBJ2-1
clone size: medium-sized
CDR3 DNA: TGCAGCGCCCGAAGCAGTTTGGACTACAATGAGCAGTTCTTC
CDR3 protein: CSARSSLDYNEQFF

V gene: TRBV5-1
D gene: .
J gene: TRBJ1-1
clone size: .
CDR3 DNA: TGCGCCAGCAGCTTGGCCCTGAACACTGAAGCTTTCTTT
CDR3 protein: CASSLALNTEAFF

V gene: TRBV2
D gene: .
J gene: TRBJ2-2
clone size: few
CDR3 DNA: TGTGCCAGCAGGACGAGCGGGGAGCTGTTTTTT
CDR3 protein: CASRTSGELFF

V gene: TRBV5-5
D gene: .
J gene: TRBJ2-4
clone size: .
CDR3 DNA: TGTGCCAGCAGCTCGGCCGACATTCAGTACTTC
CDR3 protein: CASSSADIQYF

V gene: TRBV19
D gene: .
J gene: TRBJ1-1
clone size: few
CDR3 DNA: TGTGCCAGTAGCCACTCGGACGGTGAAGCTTTCTTT
CDR3 protein: CASSHSDGEAFF

V gene: TRBV7-2
D gene: .
J gene: TRBJ2-3
clone size: medium-sized
CDR3 DNA: TGTGCCAGCAGCTTTACTGACACGTACACAGATACGCAGTATTTT
CDR3 protein: CASSFTDTYTDTQYF

V gene: TRBV10-3
D gene: .
J gene: TRBJ2-3
clone size: .
CDR3 DNA: TGTGCCATCAGTGAGTCGACTAGGTTCGATGACACAGATACGCAGTATTTT
CDR3 protein: CAISESTRFDDTDTQYF

V gene: TRBV4-1
D gene: .
J gene: TRBJ1-2
clone size: .
CDR3 DNA: TGCGCCAGCAGCTTAGGACTTTCCTATGGCTACACCTTC
CDR3 protein: CASSLGLSYGYTF

V gene: TRBV2
D gene: .
J gene: TRBJ2-4
clone size: few
CDR3 DNA: TGTGCCAGCAGTGTGGGACCGTCAGCCAAAAACATTCAGTACTTC
CDR3 protein: CASSVGPSAKNIQYF

V gene: TRBV9
D gene: .
J gene: TRBJ2-7
clone size: .
CDR3 DNA: TGTGCCAGCACCCCCGGGCTAGCGACTTACGAGCAGTACTTC
CDR3 protein: CASTPGLATYEQYF

V gene: TRBV6-5
D gene: TRBD2
J gene: TRBJ2-1
clone size: few
CDR3 DNA: TGTGCCAGCAGGCGTGGACTAGCGGGAGTAGGAGAGCAGTTCTTC
CDR3 protein: CASRRGLAGVGEQFF

V gene: TRBV25-1
D gene: TRBD1
J gene: TRBJ2-1
clone size: large
CDR3 DNA: TGTGCCAGCAGAGGACAGGGGTATATAAACAATGAGCAGTTCTTC
CDR3 protein: CASRGQGYINNEQFF

V gene: TRBV19
D gene: TRBD2
J gene: TRBJ2-1
clone size: few
CDR3 DNA: TGTGCCAGTACAGAGGGGCTAGCGGGAGCCTATGAGCAGTTCTTC
CDR3 protein: CASTEGLAGAYEQFF